This T cell receptor beta chain was recovered during a study of identical twins. The CDR3 covers 15 residues. CDR1 and CDR2 (germline): SEHNR, FQNEAQ (reference sequence). The V end was cut by 1 base, the J end by 6 bases, with 13 bases between. One entry per CDR3 protein, called by TCRdb with MiXCR from the 5' RACE reads. Of 550,000 to 700,000 distinct CDR3 sequences in the sample, about 20% were seen once. Separately, the same data were catalogued under a study of T cells expressing NK-cell markers.

The chain recombines TRBV7-9 with TRBJ2-1, with a weak D call TRBD2 (6 bases). This TCR was recovered from a woman between 18 and 29 years old in good health. The sequenced material came from PBMCs. CDR3 bases: TGTGCCAGCAGCTTAGTCCAGGGAGGTGTCAATGAGCAGTTCTTC. It is translated as CASSLVQGGVNEQFF.